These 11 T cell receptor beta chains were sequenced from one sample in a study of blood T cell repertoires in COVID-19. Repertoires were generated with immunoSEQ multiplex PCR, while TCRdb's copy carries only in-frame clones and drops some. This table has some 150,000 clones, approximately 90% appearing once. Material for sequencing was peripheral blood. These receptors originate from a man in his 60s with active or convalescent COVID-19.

CDR3 in DNA: TGTGCCAGCAGCCCGGGACAGGGTATCTCTGGGGCCAACGTCCTGACTTTC. Protein product: CASSPGQGISGANVLTF. V and J are TRBV7-3 and TRBJ2-6; 9 bases map to TRBD1. Per germline, CDR1 SGHTA and CDR2 FQGTGA. This CDR3 has 17 residues. J gave up 0 bases and V 5 bases, and 5 bases lay outside the gene matches.

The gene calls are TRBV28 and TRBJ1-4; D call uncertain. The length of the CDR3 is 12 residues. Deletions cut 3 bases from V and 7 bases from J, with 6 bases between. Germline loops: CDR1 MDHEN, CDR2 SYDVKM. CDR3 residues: CASSFNSEKLFF. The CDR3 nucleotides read TGTGCCAGCAGTTTTAACAGTGAAAAACTGTTTTTT. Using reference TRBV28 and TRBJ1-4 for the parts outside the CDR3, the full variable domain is DVKVTQSSRYLVKRTGEKVFLECVQDMDHENMFWYRQDPGLGLRLIYFSYDVKMKEKGDIPEGYSVSREKKERFSLILESASTNQTSMYLCASSFNSEKLFFGSGTQLSVL.

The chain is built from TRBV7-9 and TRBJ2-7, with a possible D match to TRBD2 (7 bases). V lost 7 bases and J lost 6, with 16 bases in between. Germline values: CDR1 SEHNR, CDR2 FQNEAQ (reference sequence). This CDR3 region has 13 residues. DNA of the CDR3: TGTGCCAGCACCTACATCCGGGGGGCCGAGCAGTACTTC. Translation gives CASTYIRGAEQYF. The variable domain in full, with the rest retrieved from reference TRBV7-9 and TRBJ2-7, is DTGVSQNPRHKITKRGQNVTFRCDPISEHNRLYWYRQTLGQGPEFLTYFQNEAQLEKSRLLSDRFSAERPKGSFSTLEIQRTEQGDSAMYLCASTYIRGAEQYFGPGTRLTVT.

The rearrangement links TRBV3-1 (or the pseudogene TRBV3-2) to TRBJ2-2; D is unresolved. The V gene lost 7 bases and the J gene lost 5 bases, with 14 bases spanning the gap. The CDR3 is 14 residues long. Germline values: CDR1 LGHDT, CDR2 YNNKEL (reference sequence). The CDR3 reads CASNLQHVTGELFF. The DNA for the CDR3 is TGTGCCAGCAACTTACAGCATGTGACCGGGGAGCTGTTTTTT.

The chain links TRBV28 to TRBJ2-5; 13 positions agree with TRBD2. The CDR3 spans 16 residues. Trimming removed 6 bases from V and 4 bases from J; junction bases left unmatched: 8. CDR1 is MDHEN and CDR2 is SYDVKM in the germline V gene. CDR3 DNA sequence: TGTGCCAGCAGCGAACTAGCGGGAGGGCTGCCAGAGACCCAGTACTTC. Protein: CASSELAGGLPETQYF.

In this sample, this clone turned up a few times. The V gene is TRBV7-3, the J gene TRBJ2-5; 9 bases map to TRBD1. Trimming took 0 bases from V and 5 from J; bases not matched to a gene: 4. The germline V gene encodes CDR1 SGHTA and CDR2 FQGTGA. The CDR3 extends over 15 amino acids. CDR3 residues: CASSLTGQGRETQYF. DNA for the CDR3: TGTGCCAGCAGCTTAACCGGACAGGGGCGGGAGACCCAGTACTTC.

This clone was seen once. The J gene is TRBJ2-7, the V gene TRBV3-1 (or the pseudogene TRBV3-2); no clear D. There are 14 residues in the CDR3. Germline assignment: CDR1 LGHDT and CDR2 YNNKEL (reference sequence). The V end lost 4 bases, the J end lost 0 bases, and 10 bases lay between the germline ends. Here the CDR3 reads CASSPTASSYEQYF. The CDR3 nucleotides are TGTGCCAGCAGCCCCACAGCCAGCTCCTACGAGCAGTACTTC.

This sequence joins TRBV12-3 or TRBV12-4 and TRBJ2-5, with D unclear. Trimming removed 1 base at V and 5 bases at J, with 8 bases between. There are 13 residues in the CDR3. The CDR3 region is CASSLENTETQYF. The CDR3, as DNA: TGTGCCAGCAGTTTAGAGAACACCGAGACCCAGTACTTC.

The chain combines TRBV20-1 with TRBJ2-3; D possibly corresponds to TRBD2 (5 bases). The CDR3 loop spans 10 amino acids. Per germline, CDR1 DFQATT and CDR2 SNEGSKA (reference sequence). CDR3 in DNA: TGCAGCGGGGAGACAGATACGCAGTATTTT. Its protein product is CSGETDTQYF.

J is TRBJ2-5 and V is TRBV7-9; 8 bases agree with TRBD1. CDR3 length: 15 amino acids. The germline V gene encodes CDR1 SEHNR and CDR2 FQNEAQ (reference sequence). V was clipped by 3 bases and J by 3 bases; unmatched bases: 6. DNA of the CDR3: TGTGCCAGCAGCTTTGGCCAGGACAGGGAAGAGACCCAGTACTTC. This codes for CASSFGQDREETQYF.

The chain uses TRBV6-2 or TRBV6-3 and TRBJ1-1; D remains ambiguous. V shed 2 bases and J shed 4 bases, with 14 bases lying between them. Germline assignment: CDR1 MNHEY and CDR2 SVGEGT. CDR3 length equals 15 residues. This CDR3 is CASSYGSPPGTEAFF. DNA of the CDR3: TGTGCCAGCAGTTACGGCAGTCCGCCGGGCACTGAAGCTTTCTTT.